This is a list of T cell receptor beta chains from one sample in a study of identifying expanded T cells in peripheral blood. Clones were read by immunoSEQ multiplex PCR, and TCRdb kept only the in-frame ones, dropping some. The sample records around 66,000 clones, more than 75% being singletons. The sequenced sample was blood. The receptors here all came from a person between 18 and 69 years old in good health. Both conserved end residues are part of each CDR3. The D gene is left open where the match is weak. Clone sizes are given selectively: once, few, many, or a class where the clone is expanded.

v_gene: TRBV6-1; d_gene: -; abundance: -; j_gene: TRBJ1-5; CDR3aa: CASSDYLPGNSNQPQHF; CDR3nt: TGTGCCAGCAGTGATTATCTTCCAGGCAATAGCAATCAGCCCCAGCATTTT
v_gene: TRBV6-5; d_gene: TRBD1; abundance: -; j_gene: TRBJ2-5; CDR3aa: CASSYDRAAETQYF; CDR3nt: TGTGCCAGCAGTTATGACAGGGCGGCGGAGACCCAGTACTTC
v_gene: TRBV5-5; d_gene: -; abundance: -; j_gene: TRBJ1-1; CDR3aa: CASSLAEGNTEAFF; CDR3nt: TGTGCCAGCAGCTTGGCCGAGGGGAACACTGAAGCTTTCTTT
v_gene: TRBV2; d_gene: -; abundance: -; j_gene: TRBJ1-5; CDR3aa: CASVQGNNQPQHF; CDR3nt: TGTGCCAGCGTCCAGGGGAACAATCAGCCCCAGCATTTT
v_gene: TRBV29-1; d_gene: -; abundance: once; j_gene: TRBJ1-1; CDR3aa: CSGMNTEAFF; CDR3nt: TGCAGCGGAATGAACACTGAAGCTTTCTTT
v_gene: TRBV30; d_gene: TRBD1; abundance: -; j_gene: TRBJ2-7; CDR3aa: CAWSVGTGVYEQYF; CDR3nt: TGTGCCTGGAGTGTGGGGACAGGGGTCTACGAGCAGTACTTC
v_gene: TRBV18; d_gene: TRBD1; abundance: -; j_gene: TRBJ1-1; CDR3aa: CASSPRQGATEAFF; CDR3nt: TGTGCCAGCTCACCAAGACAGGGGGCAACCGAAGCTTTCTTT
v_gene: TRBV19; d_gene: -; abundance: few; j_gene: TRBJ1-5; CDR3aa: CASSSLRGPDQPQHF; CDR3nt: TGTGCCAGTTCCTCGCTGAGGGGACCGGATCAGCCCCAGCATTTT
v_gene: TRBV5-8; d_gene: -; abundance: -; j_gene: TRBJ2-5; CDR3aa: CASSLSQETQYF; CDR3nt: TGTGCCAGCAGCTTATCTCAAGAGACCCAGTACTTC
v_gene: TRBV5-6; d_gene: -; abundance: -; j_gene: TRBJ2-5; CDR3aa: CASSLAKVWFETQYF; CDR3nt: TGTGCCAGCAGCTTGGCCAAGGTTTGGTTCGAGACCCAGTACTTC
v_gene: TRBV6-1; d_gene: -; abundance: few; j_gene: TRBJ2-5; CDR3aa: CASSEDRRDTQETQYF; CDR3nt: TGTGCCAGCAGTGAAGATCGTCGGGACACACAAGAGACCCAGTACTTC
v_gene: TRBV28; d_gene: -; abundance: -; j_gene: TRBJ2-3; CDR3aa: CACPPPIGSSTDTQYF; CDR3nt: TGTGCCTGCCCGCCCCCCATTGGTTCTAGCACAGATACGCAGTATTTT
v_gene: TRBV15; d_gene: TRBD2; abundance: few; j_gene: TRBJ2-7; CDR3aa: CATSRDSGGAYEQYF; CDR3nt: TGTGCCACCAGCAGAGATAGCGGGGGGGCCTACGAGCAGTACTTC
v_gene: TRBV2; d_gene: TRBD2; abundance: -; j_gene: TRBJ2-5; CDR3aa: CASPRKREVETQYF; CDR3nt: TGTGCCAGCCCGCGAAAGCGGGAGGTAGAGACCCAGTACTTC
v_gene: TRBV19; d_gene: -; abundance: few; j_gene: TRBJ1-5; CDR3aa: CASTENSGSLNQPQHF; CDR3nt: TGTGCCAGTACCGAGAACTCAGGCAGCCTCAATCAGCCCCAGCATTTT
v_gene: TRBV27; d_gene: -; abundance: -; j_gene: TRBJ2-7; CDR3aa: CASAIGGDYEQYF; CDR3nt: TGTGCCAGCGCGATAGGTGGCGATTACGAGCAGTACTTC
v_gene: TRBV7-3; d_gene: TRBD2; abundance: once; j_gene: TRBJ2-1; CDR3aa: CASSGIAGEYNEQFF; CDR3nt: TGTGCCAGCAGCGGGATAGCGGGAGAGTACAATGAGCAGTTCTTC
v_gene: TRBV27; d_gene: TRBD1; abundance: -; j_gene: TRBJ1-6; CDR3aa: CASSLRQGGLSPLHF; CDR3nt: TGTGCCAGCAGTTTACGACAGGGTGGTCTTTCACCCCTCCACTTT
v_gene: TRBV7-3; d_gene: -; abundance: -; j_gene: TRBJ2-1; CDR3aa: CASSLMGSYNEQFF; CDR3nt: TGTGCCAGCAGCTTAATGGGCTCCTACAATGAGCAGTTCTTC
v_gene: TRBV5-1; d_gene: -; abundance: -; j_gene: TRBJ1-2; CDR3aa: CASRRGEPPIYGYTF; CDR3nt: TGCGCCAGCAGACGAGGGGAACCCCCCATCTATGGCTACACCTTC
v_gene: TRBV2; d_gene: TRBD2; abundance: -; j_gene: TRBJ2-2; CDR3aa: CARTSGSLGTGELFF; CDR3nt: TGTGCCAGGACTAGCGGGAGTCTGGGCACCGGGGAGCTGTTTTTT
v_gene: TRBV4-3; d_gene: TRBD1; abundance: -; j_gene: TRBJ2-3; CDR3aa: CASSMSRTGTSTDTQYF; CDR3nt: TGCGCCAGCAGCATGAGCCGGACAGGGACTAGCACAGATACGCAGTATTTT
v_gene: TRBV6-1; d_gene: -; abundance: -; j_gene: TRBJ1-4; CDR3aa: CASSEANLGGEKLFF; CDR3nt: TGTGCCAGCAGTGAAGCGAATCTCGGGGGTGAAAAACTGTTTTTT
v_gene: TRBV5-1; d_gene: -; abundance: once; j_gene: TRBJ2-2; CDR3aa: CASSPPRGMGYTGELFF; CDR3nt: TGCGCCAGCAGCCCCCCCAGGGGCATGGGTTACACCGGGGAGCTGTTTTTT
v_gene: TRBV6-5; d_gene: -; abundance: -; j_gene: TRBJ1-6; CDR3aa: CASSYSDNSPLHF; CDR3nt: TGTGCCAGCAGTTACTCGGATAATTCACCCCTCCACTTT
v_gene: TRBV6-4; d_gene: -; abundance: few; j_gene: TRBJ2-1; CDR3aa: CASSVRAGSANEQFF; CDR3nt: TGTGCCAGCAGTGTCAGGGCGGGGTCCGCCAATGAGCAGTTCTTC